One sample yielded the 8 T cell receptor beta chains listed below, sequenced in a study of CD4 T cells in relation to SARS-CoV-2 and coronaviruses. TCRdb's table, derived via immunoSEQ multiplex PCR, lists solely in-frame clones and lacks some. Of 15,000 to 20,000 clones in the sample, 78% were seen once. Unexposed donor CD4+ T cells date from about 2011-2018, before the COVID-19 pandemic. After nine to ten days of culture, CD4+ T cells were isolated. Antigens of these TCRs are unknown. The material sequenced was CD4+ T cells from PBMCs, cultured in vitro. All receptors derive from a human donor in good health.

This chain links TRBV27 with TRBJ1-1; D remains unclear. Germline CDR1 MNHEY, CDR2 SMNVEV (reference sequence). V lost 2 bases, J lost 5 bases, and 9 bases lay in between. This CDR3 has 13 residues. The CDR3 loop is CASSLIGGTEAFF. In DNA form, the CDR3 reads TGTGCCAGCAGTTTAATTGGTGGTACTGAAGCTTTCTTT.

The rearrangement links TRBV15 to TRBJ2-1, with D possibly called TRBD1 or TRBD2 (5 bases each). Trimming stripped 1 base from V and 10 bases from J, with 20 bases between. CDR1 is LNHNV, CDR2 YYDKDF, per germline (reference sequence). This CDR3 is built from 16 residues. As DNA, the CDR3 is TGTGCCACCAGCAGAGTTGTCCCAGGGTCGGGCGGGGAGCAGTTCTTC. Amino acids: CATSRVVPGSGGEQFF.

The chain uses TRBV9 and TRBJ2-6; D gene uncertain. CDR1 SGDLS and CDR2 YYNGEE come from the germline V gene. CDR3 size: 15 residues. V was clipped by 4 bases and J by 1 base, with 9 bases between them. The DNA for the CDR3 is TGTGCCAGCAGCCAGAGTGGATCTGGGGCCAACGTCCTGACTTTC. It codes for CASSQSGSGANVLTF. The whole variable domain, remainder taken from reference TRBV9 and TRBJ2-6, is DSGVTQTPKHLITATGQRVTLRCSPRSGDLSVYWYQQSLDQGLQFLIQYYNGEERAKGNILERFSAQQFPDLHSELNLSSLELGDSALYFCASSQSGSGANVLTFGAGSRLTVL.

The chain links TRBV19 to TRBJ1-4, with D maybe TRBD1 (5 bases). The CDR3 length is 16 residues. Germline CDR1 reads LNHDA; CDR2 reads SQIVND (reference sequence). V dropped 3 bases and J dropped 0 bases, with 11 bases sitting between them. The CDR3 protein is CASSIMGPTTNEKLFF. CDR3 DNA sequence: TGTGCCAGTAGTATTATGGGACCAACAACTAATGAAAAACTGTTTTTT. Drawing the rest from reference TRBV19 and TRBJ1-4, the complete variable domain is DGGITQSPKYLFRKEGQNVTLSCEQNLNHDAMYWYRQDPGQGLRLIYYSQIVNDFQKGDIAEGYSVSREKKESFPLTVTSAQKNPTAFYLCASSIMGPTTNEKLFFGSGTQLSVL.

V usage is TRBV11-2 and J usage is TRBJ2-7, with 12 bases matching TRBD2. CDR3 length: 14 amino acids. The V gene's germline CDR1 is SGHAT and CDR2 FQNNGV. V trimming: 4 bases; J trimming: 3 bases; junction bases outside the gene matches: 1. CDR3 sequence (DNA): TGTGCCAGCAGCTGGACTAGCGGGAACTACGAGCAGTACTTC. Protein product: CASSWTSGNYEQYF.

In this sample, this clone turned up a few times. The genes are TRBV5-1 and TRBJ2-1, with 9 bases lining up with TRBD1. The germline V gene has CDR1 SGHRS and CDR2 YFSETQ. The CDR3 spans 15 residues. V dropped 4 bases and J dropped 3; count of bases not matched to a gene: 5. In DNA form, the CDR3 reads TGCGCCAGCAGCGCCGAGGGACAGGGCTACAATGAGCAGTTCTTC. This gives the protein CASSAEGQGYNEQFF.

V gene TRBV24-1 combines with J gene TRBJ1-1, with D unresolved. There are 13 residues in the CDR3. V lost 2 bases to trimming and J lost 3 bases, with 6 bases between them. Germline CDR1 KGHDR, CDR2 SFDVKD. CDR3 DNA: TGTGCCACCAGTGATTATCGGCACACTGAAGCTTTCTTT. This encodes CATSDYRHTEAFF.

J is TRBJ1-5 and V is TRBV21-1. TRBV21-1 is noted as a pseudogene. There are 10 residues in the CDR3. Here the CDR3 DNA reads TGTGCCAGCAGCAATCAGCCCCAGCATTTT. Amino acid sequence: CASSNQPQHF.